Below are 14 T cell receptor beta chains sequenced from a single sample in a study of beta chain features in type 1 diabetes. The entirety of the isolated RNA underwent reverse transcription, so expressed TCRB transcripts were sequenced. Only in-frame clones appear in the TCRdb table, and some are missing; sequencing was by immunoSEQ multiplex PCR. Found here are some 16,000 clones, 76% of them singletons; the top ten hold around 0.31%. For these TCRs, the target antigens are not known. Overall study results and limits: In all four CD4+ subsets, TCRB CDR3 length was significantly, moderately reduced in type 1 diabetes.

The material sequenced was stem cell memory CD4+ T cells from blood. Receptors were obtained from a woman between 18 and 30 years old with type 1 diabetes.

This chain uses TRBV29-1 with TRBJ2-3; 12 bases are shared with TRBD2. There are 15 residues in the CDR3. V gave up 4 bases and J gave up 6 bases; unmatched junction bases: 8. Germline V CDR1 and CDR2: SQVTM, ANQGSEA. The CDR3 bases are TGCAGCGTTGGGGGACTAGCGGGTCTTGGGGATACGCAGTATTTT. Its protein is CSVGGLAGLGDTQYF.

The CDR3 sequence: CASSLLQIRAGELFF. The CDR3, as DNA: TGTGCCAGCAGTTTACTGCAGATCCGGGCCGGGGAGCTGTTTTTT. V is TRBV6-6 and J is TRBJ2-2; D remains ambiguous. V dropped 4 bases and J dropped 6 bases, with 15 bases sitting between them. The CDR3 length is 15 residues. Germline V lookup: CDR1 MNHNY, CDR2 SVGAGI (reference sequence).

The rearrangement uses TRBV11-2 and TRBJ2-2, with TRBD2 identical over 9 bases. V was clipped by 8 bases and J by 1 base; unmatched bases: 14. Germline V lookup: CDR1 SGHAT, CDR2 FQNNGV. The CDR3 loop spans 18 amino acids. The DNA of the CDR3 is TGTGCCAGCGCCGACCGTCAGCGGGAGGCTGAGAACACCGGGGAGCTGTTTTTT. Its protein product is CASADRQREAENTGELFF.

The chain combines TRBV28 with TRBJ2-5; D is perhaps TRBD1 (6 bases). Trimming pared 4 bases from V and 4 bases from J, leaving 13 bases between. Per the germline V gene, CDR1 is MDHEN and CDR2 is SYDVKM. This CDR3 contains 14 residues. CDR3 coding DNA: TGTGCCAGCAGTTCCCACAGGGTCCGAGAGACCCAGTACTTC. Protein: CASSSHRVRETQYF. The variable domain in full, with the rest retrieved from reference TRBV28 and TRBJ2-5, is DVKVTQSSRYLVKRTGEKVFLECVQDMDHENMFWYRQDPGLGLRLIYFSYDVKMKEKGDIPEGYSVSREKKERFSLILESASTNQTSMYLCASSSHRVRETQYFGPGTRLLVL.

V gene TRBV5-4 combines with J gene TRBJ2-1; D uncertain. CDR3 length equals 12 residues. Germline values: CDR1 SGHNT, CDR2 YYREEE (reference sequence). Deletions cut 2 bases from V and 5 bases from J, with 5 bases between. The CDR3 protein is CASSFPNNEQFF. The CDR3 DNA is TGTGCCAGCAGCTTCCCTAACAATGAGCAGTTCTTC.

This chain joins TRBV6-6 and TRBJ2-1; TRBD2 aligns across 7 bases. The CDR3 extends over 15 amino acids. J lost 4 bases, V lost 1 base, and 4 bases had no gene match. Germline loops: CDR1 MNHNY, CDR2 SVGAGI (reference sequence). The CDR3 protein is CASSYLVGRYNEQFF. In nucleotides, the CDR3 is TGTGCCAGCAGTTACTTAGTCGGGAGGTACAATGAGCAGTTCTTC.

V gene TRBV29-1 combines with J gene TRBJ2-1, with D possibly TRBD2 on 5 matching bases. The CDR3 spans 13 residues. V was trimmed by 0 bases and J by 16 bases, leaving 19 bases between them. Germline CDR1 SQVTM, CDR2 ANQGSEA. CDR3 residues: CSVEDSGNRPHFF. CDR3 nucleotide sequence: TGCAGCGTTGAAGATTCGGGGAACCGTCCTCATTTCTTC.

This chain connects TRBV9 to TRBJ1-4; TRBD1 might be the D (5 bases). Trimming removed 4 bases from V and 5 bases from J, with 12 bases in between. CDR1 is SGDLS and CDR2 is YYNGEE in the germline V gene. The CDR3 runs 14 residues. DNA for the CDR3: TGTGCCAGCAGCTTCAGGGTTTCAAATGAAAAACTGTTTTTT. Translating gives CASSFRVSNEKLFF.

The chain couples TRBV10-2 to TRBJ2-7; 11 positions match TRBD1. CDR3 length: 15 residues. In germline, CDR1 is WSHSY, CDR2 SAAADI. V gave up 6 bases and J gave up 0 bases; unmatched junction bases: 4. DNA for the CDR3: TGCGCCAGCAGCCGCGGGACAGGGGGCTCCTACGAGCAGTACTTC. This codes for CASSRGTGGSYEQYF.

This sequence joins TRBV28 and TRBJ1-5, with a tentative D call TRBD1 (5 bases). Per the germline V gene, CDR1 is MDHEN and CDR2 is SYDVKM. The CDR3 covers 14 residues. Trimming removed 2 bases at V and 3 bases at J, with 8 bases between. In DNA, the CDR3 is TGTGCCAGCAGTTTAGGAGGGGTCAATCAGCCCCAGCATTTT. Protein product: CASSLGGVNQPQHF.

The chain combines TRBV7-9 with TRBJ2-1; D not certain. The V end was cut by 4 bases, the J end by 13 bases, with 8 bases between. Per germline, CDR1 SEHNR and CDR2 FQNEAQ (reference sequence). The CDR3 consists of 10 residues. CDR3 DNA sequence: TGTGCCAGCAGCTCCTTCGGTCAGTTCTTC. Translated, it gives CASSSFGQFF.

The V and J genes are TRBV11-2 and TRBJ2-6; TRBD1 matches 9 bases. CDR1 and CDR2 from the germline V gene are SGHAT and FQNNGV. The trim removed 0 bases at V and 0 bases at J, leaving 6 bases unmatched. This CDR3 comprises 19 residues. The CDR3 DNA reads TGTGCCAGCAGCTTAGATTGGGGGACAGGGAACTCTGGGGCCAACGTCCTGACTTTC. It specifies CASSLDWGTGNSGANVLTF.

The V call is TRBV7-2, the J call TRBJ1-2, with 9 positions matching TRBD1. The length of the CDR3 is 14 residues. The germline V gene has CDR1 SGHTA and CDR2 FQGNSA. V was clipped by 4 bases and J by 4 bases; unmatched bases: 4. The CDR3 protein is CASSSQGALYGYTF. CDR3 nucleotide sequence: TGTGCCAGCAGCTCACAGGGGGCGCTCTATGGCTACACCTTC.

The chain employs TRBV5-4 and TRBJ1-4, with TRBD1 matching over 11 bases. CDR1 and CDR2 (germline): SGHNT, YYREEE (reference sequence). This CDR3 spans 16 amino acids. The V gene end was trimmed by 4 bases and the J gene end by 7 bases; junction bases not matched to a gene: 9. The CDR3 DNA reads TGTGCCAGCAGCAGGACAGGGGGCGCGATAAGTGAAAAACTGTTTTTT. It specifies CASSRTGGAISEKLFF.